A selection of T cell receptor beta chains follows, all from one sample in a study of blood T cell repertoires in COVID-19. Profiling relied on immunoSEQ multiplex PCR, and the TCRdb table lists in-frame clones only, not all of them. The table records about 84,000 clones, around four fifths of them present only once. What was sequenced was peripheral blood. The origin of the receptors is a man aged 80 or over with active or convalescent COVID-19. Both conserved end residues are part of each CDR3. Each record gives: J gene, D gene, V gene, clone size, CDR3 DNA, CDR3 protein. A D gene is named only where the DNA matches it firmly. Not all rows give a size; the values are once, few, many and, for expanded clones, a class.

>TRBJ2-7|.|TRBV12-3/TRBV12-4|.
TGTGCCAGCAGTTTAAACTCACGGGGCGAGCAGTACTTC
CASSLNSRGEQYF
>TRBJ1-2|TRBD1|TRBV27|.
TGTGCCAGCAGCTTCGACAGGGAATATGGCTACACCTTC
CASSFDREYGYTF
>TRBJ2-7|TRBD1|TRBV2|.
TGTGCCAGCAGTGATGACAGGGGGCGCGTCGAGCAGTACTTC
CASSDDRGRVEQYF
>TRBJ1-4|TRBD1|TRBV4-1|.
TGCGCCAGCAGCCAAGCGCCCCACAGGGGGGCTAATGAAAAACTGTTTTTT
CASSQAPHRGANEKLFF
>TRBJ1-1|.|TRBV7-9|.
TGTGCCAGCAGCTTCGGGGGGACGGACACTGAAGCTTTCTTT
CASSFGGTDTEAFF
>TRBJ2-1|TRBD2|TRBV6-2/TRBV6-3|once
TGTGCCAGCAGTCCACTAGCGGGATATTTCAATGAGCAGTTCTTC
CASSPLAGYFNEQFF
>TRBJ2-7|.|TRBV14|.
TGTGCCAGCAGCCAACTAAAGACGGGCGGGTTAAGACACTACGAGCAGTACTTC
CASSQLKTGGLRHYEQYF
>TRBJ1-2|.|TRBV28|.
TGTGCCAGCAGTCTTTTGGCCAGGGTCAACTATGGCTACACCTTC
CASSLLARVNYGYTF
>TRBJ2-7|TRBD1|TRBV11-3|.
TGTGCCAGCAGCTCGGCAGCCGGGACAGGGGACTACGAGCAGTACTTC
CASSSAAGTGDYEQYF
>TRBJ2-7|TRBD2|TRBV2|.
TGTGCCAGCAGTTCAAGACTAGCGGGGGGAGGTACCCAGCAGTACTTC
CASSSRLAGGGTQQYF
>TRBJ1-5|.|TRBV29-1|.
TGCAGCGTTGGGGGCGGCAATCAGCCCCAGCATTTT
CSVGGGNQPQHF